This T cell receptor beta chain was identified in a study of OX40 agonist ivuxolimab in advanced cancers. Method: immunoSEQ multiplex PCR; TCRdb's copy keeps in-frame clones and lacks some. The sample includes 100,000 or so clones, approximately 91% of them seen just once. V was shortened by 6 bases and J by 1 base, with 10 bases between the two germline ends. Germline V CDR1 and CDR2: SEHNR, FQNEAQ (reference sequence). There are 14 residues in the CDR3. The specimen was CD4+ or CD8+ T cells sorted from blood, collected in a trial of the OX40 agonist ivuxolimab. The receptor was isolated from an adult with an advanced solid tumor such as melanoma, head and neck, liver or kidney cancer. The gene calls are TRBV7-9 and TRBJ2-1; D is perhaps TRBD2 (6 bases). CDR3 sequence: CASRNSGSYNEQFF. The CDR3 bases are TGTGCCAGCAGGAATAGCGGTTCCTACAATGAGCAGTTCTTC.